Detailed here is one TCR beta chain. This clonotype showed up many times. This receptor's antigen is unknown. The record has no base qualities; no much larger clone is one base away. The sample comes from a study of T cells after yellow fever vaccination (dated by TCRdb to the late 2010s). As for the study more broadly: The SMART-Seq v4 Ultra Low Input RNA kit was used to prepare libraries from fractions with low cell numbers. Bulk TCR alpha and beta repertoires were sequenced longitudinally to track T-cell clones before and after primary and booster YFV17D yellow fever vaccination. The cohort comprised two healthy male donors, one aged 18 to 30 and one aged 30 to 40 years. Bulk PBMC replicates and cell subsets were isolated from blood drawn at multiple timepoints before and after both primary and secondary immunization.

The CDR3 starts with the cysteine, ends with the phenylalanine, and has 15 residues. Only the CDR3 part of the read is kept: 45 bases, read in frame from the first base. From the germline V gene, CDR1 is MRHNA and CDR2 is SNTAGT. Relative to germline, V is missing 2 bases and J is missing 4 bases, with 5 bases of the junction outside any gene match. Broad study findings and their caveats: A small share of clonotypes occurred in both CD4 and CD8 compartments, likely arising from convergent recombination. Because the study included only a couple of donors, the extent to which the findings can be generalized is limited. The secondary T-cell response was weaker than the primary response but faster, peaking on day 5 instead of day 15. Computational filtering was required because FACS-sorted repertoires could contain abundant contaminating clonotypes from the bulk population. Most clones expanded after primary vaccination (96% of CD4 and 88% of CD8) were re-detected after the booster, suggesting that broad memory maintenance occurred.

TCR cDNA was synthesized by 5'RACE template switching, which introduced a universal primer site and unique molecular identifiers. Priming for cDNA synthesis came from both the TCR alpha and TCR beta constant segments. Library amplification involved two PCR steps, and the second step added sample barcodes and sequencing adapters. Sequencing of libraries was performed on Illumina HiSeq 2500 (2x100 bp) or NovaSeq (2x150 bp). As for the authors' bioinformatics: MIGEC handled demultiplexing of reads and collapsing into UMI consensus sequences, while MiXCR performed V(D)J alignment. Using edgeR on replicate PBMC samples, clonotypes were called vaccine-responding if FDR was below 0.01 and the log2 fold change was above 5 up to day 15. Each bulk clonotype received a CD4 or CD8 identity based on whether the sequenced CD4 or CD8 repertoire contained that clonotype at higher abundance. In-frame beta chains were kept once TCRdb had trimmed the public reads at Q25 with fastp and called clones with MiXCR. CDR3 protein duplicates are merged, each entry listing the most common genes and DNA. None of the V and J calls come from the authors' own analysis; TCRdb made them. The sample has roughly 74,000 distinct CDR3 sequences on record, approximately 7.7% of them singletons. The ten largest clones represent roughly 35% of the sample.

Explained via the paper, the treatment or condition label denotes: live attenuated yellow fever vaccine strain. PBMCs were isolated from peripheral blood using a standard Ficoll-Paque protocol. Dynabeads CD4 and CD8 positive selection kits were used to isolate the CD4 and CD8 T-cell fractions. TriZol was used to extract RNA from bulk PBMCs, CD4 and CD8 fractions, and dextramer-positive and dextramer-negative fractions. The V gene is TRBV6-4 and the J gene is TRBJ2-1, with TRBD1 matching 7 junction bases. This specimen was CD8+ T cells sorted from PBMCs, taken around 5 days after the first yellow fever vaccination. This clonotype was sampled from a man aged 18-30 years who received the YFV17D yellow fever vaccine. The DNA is TGTGCCAGCAGTGACACCACAGGGGCGTACAATGAGCAGTTCTTC. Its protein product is CASSDTTGAYNEQFF.